This T cell receptor (beta chain) was sequenced for a study of blood T cells in healthy people across ages. Whole-study results and caveats: Observed TCR beta diversity showed a strong correlation with the percentage of naive T cells as measured by flow cytometry.

Note on this clonotype: The antigen is unknown.

CDR3 size: 14 residues. V lost 0 bases to trimming and J lost 3 bases, with 11 bases between them. Germline values: CDR1 SQVTM, CDR2 ANQGSEA. A J-beta primer mix and a sample-barcoded 5' primer were used in a second PCR of about 6 to 12 cycles. TCRdb recomputed calls from the 5' RACE reads with MiXCR, one row per CDR3 protein. The sample shows 720,000 or so distinct CDR3 sequences, around 41% of them seen only once. V gene TRBV29-1 combines with J gene TRBJ1-2; D not resolved. This clonotype was sampled from an elderly man in good health. Material for sequencing was blood. CDR3 nucleotides: TGCAGCGTTGAAGATCGTAGGGAGGACTATGGCTACACCTTC. Translation: CSVEDRREDYGYTF. Full variable domain (outside the CDR3, taken from reference TRBV29-1 and TRBJ1-2): SAVISQKPSRDICQRGTSLTIQCQVDSQVTMMFWYRQQPGQSLTLIATANQGSEATYESGFVIDKFPISRPNLTFSTLTVSNMSPEDSSIYLCSVEDRREDYGYTFGSGTRLTVV.